This TCR beta chain stems from a study of blood T cell repertoires in COVID-19. Study details: Sources were T cells, B-cell-depleted T cells, or PBMCs; the material itself was cDNA or gDNA.

Only in-frame clones appear in the TCRdb table, and some are missing; sequencing was by immunoSEQ multiplex PCR. The data show about 180,000 clones, more than 75% seen once. Trimming removed 3 bases from V and 1 base from J, with 30 bases in between. CDR1 is SGDLS, CDR2 YYNGEE, per germline. The CDR3 runs 21 residues. The study drew participants aged about 18 to 95 years from approximately 25 US areas. Assignment of participants to cohorts was predicated upon participant-reported clinical history. J is TRBJ2-3 and V is TRBV9; D is possibly TRBD2 (7 bases). This clonotype was obtained from a human donor with acute COVID-19. The donor label of this sample is uncertain. Sequencing was carried out using PBMCs or T cells enriched from blood (not recorded which). The CDR3 region has the DNA TGTGCCAGCAGCGGTAGAGGGGGGGCGTTGAATTCTATCCCAGGCACAGATACGCAGTATTTT. Residues: CASSGRGGALNSIPGTDTQYF.